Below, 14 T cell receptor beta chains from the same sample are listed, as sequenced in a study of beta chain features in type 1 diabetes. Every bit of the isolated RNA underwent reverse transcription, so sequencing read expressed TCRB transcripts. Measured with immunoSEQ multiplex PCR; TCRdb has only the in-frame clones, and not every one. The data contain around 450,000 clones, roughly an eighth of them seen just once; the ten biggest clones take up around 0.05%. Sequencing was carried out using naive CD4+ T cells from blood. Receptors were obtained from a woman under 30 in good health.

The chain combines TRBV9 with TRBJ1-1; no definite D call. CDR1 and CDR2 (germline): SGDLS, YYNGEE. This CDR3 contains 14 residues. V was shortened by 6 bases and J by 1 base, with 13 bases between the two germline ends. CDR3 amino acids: CASTERAQNTEAFF. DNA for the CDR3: TGTGCCAGCACAGAGAGGGCTCAGAACACTGAAGCTTTCTTT.

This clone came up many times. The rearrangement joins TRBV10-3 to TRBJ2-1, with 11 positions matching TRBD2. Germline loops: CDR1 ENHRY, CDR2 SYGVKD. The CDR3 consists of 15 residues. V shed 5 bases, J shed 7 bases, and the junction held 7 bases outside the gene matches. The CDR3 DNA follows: TGTGCCATCAGTTCCGGGACTAGCGGCGGGAATGAGCAGTTCTTC. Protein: CAISSGTSGGNEQFF.

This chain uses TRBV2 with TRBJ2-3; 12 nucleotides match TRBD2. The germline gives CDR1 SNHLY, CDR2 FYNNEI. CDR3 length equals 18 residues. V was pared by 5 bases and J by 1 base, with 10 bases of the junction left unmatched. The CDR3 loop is CASSQRLAGELGTDTQYF. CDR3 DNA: TGTGCCAGCAGTCAGAGACTAGCGGGGGAGTTAGGCACAGATACGCAGTATTTT.

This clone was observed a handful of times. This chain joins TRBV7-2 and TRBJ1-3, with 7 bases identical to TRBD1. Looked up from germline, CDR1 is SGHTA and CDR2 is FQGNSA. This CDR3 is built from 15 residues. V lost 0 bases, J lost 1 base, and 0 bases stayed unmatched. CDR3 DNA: TGTGCCAGCAGCTTAGCGACAGGGTCTGGAAACACCATATATTTT. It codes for CASSLATGSGNTIYF. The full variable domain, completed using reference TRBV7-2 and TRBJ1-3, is GAGVSQSPSNKVTEKGKDVELRCDPISGHTALYWYRQSLGQGLEFLIYFQGNSAPDKSGLPSDRFSAERTGGSVSTLTIQRTQQEDSAVYLCASSLATGSGNTIYFGEGSWLTVV.

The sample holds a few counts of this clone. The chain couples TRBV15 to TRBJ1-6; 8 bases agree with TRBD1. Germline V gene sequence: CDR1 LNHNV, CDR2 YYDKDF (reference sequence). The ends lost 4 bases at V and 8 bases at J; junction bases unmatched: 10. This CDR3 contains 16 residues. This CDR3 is CATSTFRGPGYSPLHF. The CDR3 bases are TGTGCCACCAGCACTTTCAGGGGGCCGGGGTATTCACCCCTCCACTTT.

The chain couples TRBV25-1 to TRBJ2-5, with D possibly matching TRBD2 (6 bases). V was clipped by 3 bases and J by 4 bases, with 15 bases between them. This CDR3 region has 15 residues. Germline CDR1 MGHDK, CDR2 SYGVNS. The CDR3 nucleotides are TGTGCCAGCAGTGATAAAGGGAGGTCACGAGAGACCCAGTACTTC. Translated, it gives CASSDKGRSRETQYF. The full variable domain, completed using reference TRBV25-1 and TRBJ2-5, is EADIYQTPRYLVIGTGKKITLECSQTMGHDKMYWYQQDPGMELHLIHYSYGVNSTEKGDLSSESTVSRIRTEHFPLTLESARPSHTSQYLCASSDKGRSRETQYFGPGTRLLVL.

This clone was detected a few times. The CDR3 DNA reads TGTGCCTGGAGTGCAACAGGGGTAGGTGGCTACACCTTC. It codes for CAWSATGVGGYTF. The chain has TRBV30 and TRBJ1-2; 7 nucleotides align to TRBD1. The CDR3 is 13 residues long. Germline CDR1 and CDR2: GTSNPN and SVGIG (reference sequence). The V segment lost 1 base and the J segment 7 bases; nucleotides outside the gene matches: 6.

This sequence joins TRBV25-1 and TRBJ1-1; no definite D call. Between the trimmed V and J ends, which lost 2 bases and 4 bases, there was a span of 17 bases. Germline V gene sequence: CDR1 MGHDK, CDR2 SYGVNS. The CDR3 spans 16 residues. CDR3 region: CASSETTQRRATEAFF. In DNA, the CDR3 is TGTGCCAGCAGTGAAACTACCCAGCGGAGGGCCACTGAAGCTTTCTTT.

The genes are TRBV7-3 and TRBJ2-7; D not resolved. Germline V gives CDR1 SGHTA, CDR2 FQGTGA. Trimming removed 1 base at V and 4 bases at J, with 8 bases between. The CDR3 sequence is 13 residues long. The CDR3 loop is CASSLSQEYEQYF. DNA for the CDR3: TGTGCCAGCAGCTTAAGTCAGGAATACGAGCAGTACTTC.

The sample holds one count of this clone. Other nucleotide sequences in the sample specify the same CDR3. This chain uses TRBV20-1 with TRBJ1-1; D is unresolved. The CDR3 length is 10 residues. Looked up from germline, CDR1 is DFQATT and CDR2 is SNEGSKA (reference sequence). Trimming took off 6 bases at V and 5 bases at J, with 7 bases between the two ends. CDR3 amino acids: CSASGTEAFF. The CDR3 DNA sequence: TGCAGTGCAAGTGGGACTGAAGCTTTCTTT.

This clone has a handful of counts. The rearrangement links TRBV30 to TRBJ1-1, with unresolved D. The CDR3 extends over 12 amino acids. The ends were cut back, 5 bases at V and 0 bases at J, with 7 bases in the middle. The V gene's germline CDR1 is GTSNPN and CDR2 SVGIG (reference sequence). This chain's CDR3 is CAWSQMNTEAFF. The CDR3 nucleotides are TGTGCCTGGTCCCAGATGAACACTGAAGCTTTCTTT.

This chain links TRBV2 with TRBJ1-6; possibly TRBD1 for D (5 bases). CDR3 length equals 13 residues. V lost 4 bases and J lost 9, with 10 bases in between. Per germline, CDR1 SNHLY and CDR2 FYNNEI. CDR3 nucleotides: TGTGCCAGCAGTGGAGCCAGGGCTTCACCCCTCCACTTT. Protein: CASSGARASPLHF. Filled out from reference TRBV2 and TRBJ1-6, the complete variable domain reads EPEVTQTPSHQVTQMGQEVILRCVPISNHLYFYWYRQILGQKVEFLVSFYNNEISEKSEIFDDQFSVERPDGSNFTLKIRSTKLEDSAMYFCASSGARASPLHFGNGTRLTVT.

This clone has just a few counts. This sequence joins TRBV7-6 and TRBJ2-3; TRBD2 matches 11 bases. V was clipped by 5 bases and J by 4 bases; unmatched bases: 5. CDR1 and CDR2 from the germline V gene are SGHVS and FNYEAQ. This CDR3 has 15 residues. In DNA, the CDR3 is TGTGCCAGCAGCACTAGCGGGAGCTTGCCAGATACGCAGTATTTT. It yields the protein CASSTSGSLPDTQYF. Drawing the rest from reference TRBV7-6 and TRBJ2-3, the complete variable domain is GAGVSQSPRYKVTKRGQDVALRCDPISGHVSLYWYRQALGQGPEFLTYFNYEAQQDKSGLPNDRFSAERPEGSISTLTIQRTEQRDSAMYRCASSTSGSLPDTQYFGPGTRLTVL.

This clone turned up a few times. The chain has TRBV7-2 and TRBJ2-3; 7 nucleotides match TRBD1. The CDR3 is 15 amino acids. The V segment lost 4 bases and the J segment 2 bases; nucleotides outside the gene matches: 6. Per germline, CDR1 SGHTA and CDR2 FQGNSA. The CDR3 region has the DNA TGTGCCAGCAGCTCACTGGGACAGCTCACAGATACGCAGTATTTT. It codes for CASSSLGQLTDTQYF.